The 28 T cell receptor beta chains listed next were all sequenced from one sample in a study of blood T cells in healthy people across ages. Through a sample-barcoded 5' primer and a J-beta primer mix, a second PCR was run for about 6 to 11 cycles. TCRdb reprocessed the 5' RACE reads via MiXCR and lists one record per CDR3 protein. The data show fewer than 2 million distinct CDR3 sequences, with approximately 39% seen just once and more than 20% held by the top ten. The sample taken for sequencing was blood. These receptors came from a human donor in good health.

The chain recombines TRBV5-1 with TRBJ1-1; no reliable D call. CDR1 is SGHRS and CDR2 is YFSETQ in the germline V gene. Trimming took 6 bases from V and 0 from J, leaving 21 bases between them. The CDR3 is made up of 17 amino acids. CDR3 nucleotide sequence: TGCGCCAGCACCAATCCGGCTCCTGGAATTATGAACACTGAAGCTTTCTTT. Amino acid sequence: CASTNPAPGIMNTEAFF.

The chain carries TRBV6-5 and TRBJ2-5; the D is unclear. Germline CDR1 and CDR2: MNHEY and SVGAGI. V was trimmed by 7 bases and J by 2 bases, leaving 14 bases between them. This CDR3 has 14 residues. CDR3: CASTNPGDQETQYF. CDR3 sequence (DNA): TGTGCCAGCACCAACCCAGGTGATCAAGAGACCCAGTACTTC.

V usage is TRBV10-3 and J usage is TRBJ1-2; TRBD1 might be the D (5 bases). The V end lost 0 bases, the J end lost 5 bases, and 13 bases lay between the germline ends. The CDR3 has 15 amino acids. Germline assignment: CDR1 ENHRY and CDR2 SYGVKD. The CDR3 is CAISESDNNGYGYTF. Written as DNA, the CDR3 is TGTGCCATCAGTGAGTCGGACAACAATGGGTATGGCTACACCTTC.

The rearrangement uses TRBV20-1 and TRBJ1-4; D perhaps matches TRBD1 (6 bases). Germline lookup yields CDR1 DFQATT and CDR2 SNEGSKA (reference sequence). V lost 3 bases, J lost 8 bases, and 10 bases lay in between. The CDR3 loop spans 12 amino acids. The CDR3 here is CSASSGVEKLFF. The CDR3 DNA sequence: TGCAGTGCTAGCTCAGGGGTGGAAAAACTGTTTTTT.

The V gene is TRBV6-1, the J gene TRBJ1-1; D uncertain. The CDR3 has 12 amino acids. Trimming left V 2 bases short and J 8 bases short, with 9 bases between. The germline V gene has CDR1 MNHNS and CDR2 SASEGT. CDR3 residues: CASSESEGEAFF. The CDR3 DNA follows: TGTGCCAGCAGTGAAAGTGAAGGAGAAGCTTTCTTT.

The V and J genes are TRBV20-1 and TRBJ2-2; D is unresolved. The CDR3 sequence is 13 residues long. With 5 bases removed from V and 4 bases from J, the gap between germline ends came to 11 bases. Germline lookup yields CDR1 DFQATT and CDR2 SNEGSKA (reference sequence). In DNA, the CDR3 is TGCAGTGCTCACAACCCCACCACCGGGGAGCTGTTTTTT. It yields the protein CSAHNPTTGELFF.

This clonotype was picked up a small number of times. The chain combines TRBV12-5 with TRBJ2-7, with D possibly being TRBD1 or TRBD2 (5 bases each). CDR3 length: 17 amino acids. Trimming shortened V by 1 base and J by 0 bases, and 16 bases separated the two germline ends. Germline CDR1 LGHNT, CDR2 FRNRAP. The CDR3 DNA reads TGTGCTAGTGGTTTGGACCCGGGGCCGCCCCTCTCCTACGAGCAGTACTTC. Protein sequence: CASGLDPGPPLSYEQYF.

The rearrangement links TRBV2 to TRBJ1-1; possibly TRBD1 for D (5 bases). The CDR3 runs to 11 residues. Trimming stripped 6 bases from V and 6 bases from J, with 8 bases between. From germline, CDR1 is SNHLY and CDR2 FYNNEI. The CDR3 reads CASRGVAEAFF. CDR3 bases: TGTGCCAGCAGGGGGGTCGCTGAAGCTTTCTTT.

The chain employs TRBV4-3 and TRBJ2-7, with 8 nucleotides matching TRBD1. The end of the DNA aligns better with TRBJ2-5, so the J call may be wrong. Germline CDR1 reads LGHNA; CDR2 reads YSLEER. This CDR3 is 16 amino acids long. CDR3: CASSQLGDRGPETQYF. The CDR3 nucleotides are TGCGCCAGCAGCCAATTGGGTGACAGGGGTCCAGAGACCCAGTACTTC.

A few counts support this clonotype. This rearrangement joins TRBV7-3 to TRBJ1-1; D is uncertain. Between the trimmed V and J ends, which lost 5 bases and 4 bases, there was a span of 14 bases. This CDR3 comprises 14 residues. Per the germline V gene, CDR1 is SGHTA and CDR2 is FQGTGA. CDR3 coding DNA: TGTGCCAGCAGCCGAGAGCGACAATTCACTGAAGCTTTCTTT. Its protein is CASSRERQFTEAFF.

The gene calls are TRBV13 and TRBJ1-5; D remains ambiguous. The CDR3 is 12 residues long. Germline CDR1 and CDR2: PRHDT and FYEKMQ (reference sequence). Trimming cost V 7 bases and J 6 bases, with 10 bases left between them. This CDR3 is CASTRLGQPQHF. Here the CDR3 DNA reads TGTGCCAGCACTAGATTGGGTCAGCCCCAGCATTTT.

This chain uses TRBV7-8 with TRBJ2-1; a possible D gene is TRBD2 (6 bases). Deletions cut 6 bases from V and 10 bases from J, with 13 bases between. Germline CDR1 reads SGHVS; CDR2 reads FQNEAQ. The CDR3 consists of 12 residues. The CDR3 reads CASRYQGGEQFF. CDR3 sequence (DNA): TGTGCCAGCAGGTACCAGGGAGGAGAGCAGTTCTTC.

The chain couples TRBV3-1 to TRBJ1-2; TRBD1 might be the D (6 bases). The CDR3 length is 14 residues. In germline, CDR1 is LGHDT, CDR2 YNNKEL (reference sequence). V was clipped by 0 bases and J by 3 bases, with 8 bases between them. CDR3 protein: CASSQDHRDYGYTF. The DNA of the CDR3 is TGTGCCAGCAGCCAAGACCACAGGGACTATGGCTACACCTTC.

The genes are TRBV4-3 and TRBJ2-3; 8 bases fit TRBD2. CDR3 size: 15 residues. In germline, CDR1 is LGHNA, CDR2 YSLEER. V was clipped by 4 bases and J by 2 bases; unmatched bases: 5. DNA of the CDR3: TGCGCCAGCAGCCCTGAGCGGGGGCCCACAGATACGCAGTATTTT. Amino acids: CASSPERGPTDTQYF.

The chain has TRBV12-3 or TRBV12-4 and TRBJ2-7; D possibly matches TRBD1 or TRBD2 (5 bases each). This CDR3 is built from 12 residues. Trimming pared 9 bases from V and 2 bases from J, leaving 11 bases between. For the CDR3, the DNA is TGTGCCAGTACCGGGACCCCCTACGAGCAGTACTTC. Protein product: CASTGTPYEQYF.

This chain uses TRBV12-3 or TRBV12-4 with TRBJ2-1, with 9 nucleotides matching TRBD2. V trimming: 7 bases; J trimming: 7 bases; junction bases outside the gene matches: 5. The CDR3 covers 13 residues. The CDR3 protein is CASKERGENEQFF. For the CDR3, the DNA is TGTGCCAGCAAGGAGCGGGGGGAAAATGAGCAGTTCTTC.

In its sample, this clonotype was seen many times. The rearrangement uses TRBV6-2 or TRBV6-3 and TRBJ2-3; TRBD2 might be the D (5 bases). This CDR3 contains 14 residues. Germline V gene data show CDR1 as MNHEY and CDR2 as SVGEGT. V lost 2 bases and J 4 bases, leaving 10 bases between the germline ends. Here the CDR3 DNA reads TGTGCCAGCAGTTACAAGTCGGAGGCAGATACGCAGTATTTT. Its translation is CASSYKSEADTQYF.

This clonotype was seen ten or more times. The chain couples TRBV7-2 to TRBJ1-6; TRBD1 matches at 8 bases. V dropped 5 bases and J dropped 6; count of bases not matched to a gene: 6. The CDR3 is made up of 15 amino acids. Germline CDR1 reads SGHTA; CDR2 reads FQGNSA. CDR3 coding DNA: TGTGCCAGCAGCCACCAAACAGGGGGTAATTCACCCCTCCACTTT. Translation gives CASSHQTGGNSPLHF. Full variable domain (outside the CDR3, taken from reference TRBV7-2 and TRBJ1-6): GAGVSQSPSNKVTEKGKDVELRCDPISGHTALYWYRQSLGQGLEFLIYFQGNSAPDKSGLPSDRFSAERTGGSVSTLTIQRTQQEDSAVYLCASSHQTGGNSPLHFGNGTRLTVT.

This clonotype has just a few counts. CDR3 coding DNA: TGCGCCAGCGCGGGGGGGCGAACAACTAATGAAAAACTGTTTTTT. This translates into CASAGGRTTNEKLFF. The chain joins TRBV5-1 to TRBJ1-4, with a weak D call TRBD1 (6 bases). Germline CDR1 SGHRS, CDR2 YFSETQ. Deletions cut 7 bases from V and 0 bases from J, with 13 bases between. CDR3 length: 15 amino acids.

The count of this clonotype is one. The CDR3 is CASSLEWRGTLTGKLFF. CDR3 sequence (DNA): TGTGCCAGCAGTTTAGAGTGGAGGGGGACCCTTACTGGAAAACTGTTTTTT. The V and J genes are TRBV12-3 or TRBV12-4 and TRBJ1-4; the D gene is possibly TRBD1 (6 bases). V gave up 1 base and J gave up 10 bases, with 22 bases separating them. The CDR3 runs to 17 residues.

This clonotype was observed a few times. V and J are TRBV20-1 and TRBJ2-7; D possibly corresponds to TRBD2 (6 bases). V was clipped by 3 bases and J by 5 bases, with 14 bases between them. This CDR3 spans 13 amino acids. Looked up from germline, CDR1 is DFQATT and CDR2 is SNEGSKA (reference sequence). The CDR3 sequence: CSASLTAGNEQYF. The CDR3 nucleotides read TGCAGTGCTAGTTTAACGGCGGGGAACGAGCAGTACTTC.

This clonotype was counted between two and nine times. A much larger clone differs from this one at a single base, so this may be a read error. This sequence joins TRBV9 and TRBJ1-4; TRBD1 agrees at 8 bases. Germline-derived CDR1 and CDR2 are SGDLS and YYNGEE. The CDR3 has 15 amino acids. CDR3 sequence reads: CASSVEGQEDEKRFF. In DNA, the CDR3 is TGTGCCAGCAGCGTAGAGGGACAGGAAGATGAAAAACGGTTTTTT.

The chain joins TRBV4-1 to TRBJ2-7, with 7 nucleotides matching TRBD1. J was trimmed by 4 bases and V by 0 bases; bases with no gene match: 15. The CDR3 sequence is 18 residues long. Germline CDR1 and CDR2: MGHRA and YSYEKL. CDR3 region: CASSQDLFGTALSYEQYF. CDR3 bases: TGCGCCAGCAGCCAAGATCTTTTCGGGACAGCTCTAAGTTACGAGCAGTACTTC.

V usage is TRBV12-5 and J usage is TRBJ2-4; TRBD1 might be the D (6 bases). The DNA end lines up better with TRBJ2-7; the J call may be wrong. The CDR3 extends over 13 amino acids. CDR1 LGHNT and CDR2 FRNRAP come from the germline V gene. This CDR3 is CASGFGTSYEQYF. The DNA of the CDR3 is TGTGCTAGTGGTTTTGGGACAAGCTACGAGCAGTACTTC.

For this clonotype: Likely a read error: the CDR3 ends without its conserved phenylalanine or tryptophan. It is unclear where the CDR3 begins or ends on the DNA, so no DNA is shown, and the CDR3 is as TCRdb lists it. The chain carries TRBV12-3 or TRBV12-4 and TRBJ1-1; TRBD1, as called in the table, went unchecked against the DNA. The CDR3 region is 13 residues in length, termini included. The CDR3 sequence: CASSLGHTTSRRL.

The V and J genes are TRBV6-5 and TRBJ2-5; no clear D. The germline V gene encodes CDR1 MNHEY and CDR2 SVGAGI. The CDR3 has 18 amino acids. The ends were cut back, 0 bases at V and 2 bases at J, with 19 bases in the middle. DNA of the CDR3: TGTGCCAGCAGTTACTCGATCGGCAGCCAGATCGGGCAAGAGACCCAGTACTTC. It yields the protein CASSYSIGSQIGQETQYF.

Remarks on this clonotype: Without the conserved terminal phenylalanine or tryptophan, this CDR3 likely stems from a read error. In DNA form, the CDR3 reads TGTGCCAGCAGCTTCATCCCGAACACTGAAGCTTTCCTT. It codes for CASSFIPNTEAFL. The genes are TRBV7-9 and TRBJ1-1; D is unclear. Looked up from germline, CDR1 is SEHNR and CDR2 is FQNEAQ (reference sequence). The CDR3 totals 13 residues. V was cut by 3 bases and J by 1 base, with 6 bases left in between.

The gene calls are TRBV20-1 and TRBJ1-1, with a possible D match to TRBD1 (5 bases). The CDR3 loop spans 13 amino acids. The V and J ends lost 3 bases and 4 bases respectively, with 12 bases between them. Germline CDR1 DFQATT, CDR2 SNEGSKA (reference sequence). In DNA, the CDR3 is TGCAGTGCTAGTCGGGGCAGTGCCACTGAAGCTTTCTTT. Protein product: CSASRGSATEAFF.